This T cell receptor (beta chain) was found in a study of T cell repertoires in cytomegalovirus infection. TCRdb processed the reads anew with MiXCR; each CDR3 protein has one entry. The sample lists some 130,000 distinct CDR3 sequences; more than 7% were seen once. The study's findings and limits: Pooled public TCR beta family frequency picked out CMV carriers with the relevant HLA.

This clonotype has a count of ten or more. The antigen remains undetermined. Trimming pared 5 bases from V and 0 bases from J, leaving 11 bases between. Germline loops: CDR1 SGHTA, CDR2 FQGNSA. The CDR3 runs 15 residues. The clonotype originates from a human donor in good health (CMV status not recorded). Some clones in this sample may be carry-over from other donors' samples. The sequenced sample was PBMCs. The rearrangement links TRBV7-2 to TRBJ2-1; D unresolved. As DNA, the CDR3 is TGTGCCAGCAGCCAGGAGCAGATCTCCTACAATGAGCAGTTCTTC. Translation gives CASSQEQISYNEQFF.